Below are 7 T cell receptor beta chains sequenced from a single sample in a study of blood T cell repertoires in COVID-19. Only in-frame clones appear in the TCRdb table, and some are missing; sequencing was by immunoSEQ multiplex PCR. The sample contains fewer than 200,000 clones, around 82% of which appear only once. The sequenced sample was PBMCs or T cells enriched from blood (not recorded which). The source of these receptors is a man in his sixties who had recovered from COVID-19.

The chain couples TRBV18 to TRBJ1-1, with 8 nucleotides matching TRBD1. The CDR3 totals 15 residues. Germline CDR1 is KGHSH and CDR2 is LQKENI. Trimming at V came to 2 bases and at J to 3 bases, leaving 5 bases not matched to a gene. The CDR3 nucleotides read TGTGCCAGCTCACCAACAGGGGGTTGGGACACTGAAGCTTTCTTT. Amino acid sequence: CASSPTGGWDTEAFF.

The rearrangement uses TRBV7-9 and TRBJ2-1; 10 bases fit TRBD2. Germline loops: CDR1 SEHNR, CDR2 FQNEAQ (reference sequence). CDR3 length: 17 amino acids. J gave up 8 bases and V 5 bases, and 15 bases lay outside the gene matches. The CDR3 nucleotides are TGTGCCAGCAGCCCAGGGGGGGGGCTAGCGGGAGCCGATGAGCAGTTCTTC. Its translation is CASSPGGGLAGADEQFF.

The chain has TRBV7-6 and TRBJ1-5; the D is unclear. CDR3 length: 15 residues. CDR1 is SGHVS, CDR2 FNYEAQ, per germline. V lost 1 base and J 0 bases, leaving 7 bases between the germline ends. The CDR3 protein is CASSLGDNSNQPQHF. The CDR3 DNA is TGTGCCAGCAGCTTAGGCGATAATAGCAATCAGCCCCAGCATTTT.

This clone is a singleton in its sample. This sequence joins TRBV3-1 (or the pseudogene TRBV3-2) and TRBJ1-5; possibly TRBD1 for D (6 bases). The CDR3 consists of 13 residues. CDR1 is LGHDT and CDR2 is YNNKEL in the germline V gene (reference sequence). V was pared by 6 bases and J by 6 bases, with 12 bases between. The DNA for the CDR3 is TGTGCCAGCAGTCGGGAGGGGGTTCAGCCCCAGCATTTT. Translating gives CASSREGVQPQHF.

J is TRBJ1-1 and V is TRBV7-3; 8 bases agree with TRBD1. V shed 5 bases, J shed 3 bases, and the junction held 2 bases outside the gene matches. This CDR3 has 13 residues. In germline, CDR1 is SGHTA, CDR2 FQGTGA. The CDR3 loop reads CASSKDRDTEAFF. The CDR3 nucleotides are TGTGCCAGCAGCAAGGACAGGGACACTGAAGCTTTCTTT.

The chain links TRBV5-4 to TRBJ1-3; unclear D gene. Germline V gene lookup returns CDR1 SGHNT and CDR2 YYREEE (reference sequence). The V and J ends lost 0 bases and 1 base respectively, with 8 bases between them. The CDR3 consists of 15 residues. The CDR3 nucleotides read TGTGCCAGCAGCTTGGCCACCGGTTCTGGAAACACCATATATTTT. Encoded protein: CASSLATGSGNTIYF. The complete variable domain, with remaining parts taken from reference TRBV5-4 and TRBJ1-3, reads ETGVTQSPTHLIKTRGQQVTLRCSSQSGHNTVSWYQQALGQGPQFIFQYYREEENGRGNFPPRFSGLQFPNYSSELNVNALELDDSALYLCASSLATGSGNTIYFGEGSWLTVV.

The J gene is TRBJ2-1, the V gene TRBV27, with D possibly being TRBD1 (6 bases). Looked up from germline, CDR1 is MNHEY and CDR2 is SMNVEV (reference sequence). The CDR3 is 15 residues long. The ends were cut back, 8 bases at V and 4 bases at J, with 18 bases in the middle. The CDR3 sequence is CASGFFRGTYNEQFF. CDR3 DNA sequence: TGTGCCAGCGGGTTCTTCAGGGGAACTTACAATGAGCAGTTCTTC.